Each of the 20 T cell receptor beta chains below was sequenced from the same sample in a study of blood T cell repertoires in COVID-19. Produced via immunoSEQ multiplex PCR; TCRdb's table is partial and in-frame only. Among some 180,000 clones listed, about three quarters were seen once. Sequencing was carried out using peripheral blood. These receptors were obtained from a woman aged 80 or over with active or convalescent COVID-19.

In nucleotides, the CDR3 is TGTGCCAGCAGAAGACAAATCATGAACACTGAAGCTTTCTTT. As protein: CASRRQIMNTEAFF. The rearrangement links TRBV28 to TRBJ1-1; no clear D gene. There are 14 residues in the CDR3. V was cut by 6 bases and J by 0 bases, with 11 bases left in between. Germline loops: CDR1 MDHEN, CDR2 SYDVKM.

This clone was seen only a few times. The chain employs TRBV7-2 and TRBJ2-7; tentatively, D is TRBD2 (5 bases). CDR3 length: 14 amino acids. Deletions cut 3 bases from V and 4 bases from J, with 13 bases between. Germline values: CDR1 SGHTA, CDR2 FQGNSA. The CDR3 region has the DNA TGTGCCAGCAGCTTTGTTCCGGGAATGTACGAGCAGTACTTC. Residues: CASSFVPGMYEQYF.

The rearrangement joins TRBV5-4 to TRBJ2-1, with TRBD2 matching over 9 bases. The germline V gene has CDR1 SGHNT and CDR2 YYREEE (reference sequence). V was clipped by 3 bases and J by 5 bases; unmatched bases: 9. The CDR3 has 16 amino acids. The CDR3 DNA reads TGTGCCAGCAGCTGGTCTAGGCGGGGGGGCAACAATGAGCAGTTCTTC. It is translated as CASSWSRRGGNNEQFF.

The rearrangement joins TRBV12-3 or TRBV12-4 to TRBJ2-7; unclear D gene. The CDR3 extends over 11 amino acids. V was cut by 5 bases and J by 9 bases, with 11 bases left in between. The CDR3 region is CASSAFGGQYF. In DNA, the CDR3 is TGTGCCAGCAGTGCTTTCGGCGGGCAGTACTTC.

This clone has a single count. V gene TRBV20-1 combines with J gene TRBJ1-2, with unresolved D. The V end was cut by 3 bases, the J end by 2 bases, with 16 bases between. Germline values: CDR1 DFQATT, CDR2 SNEGSKA (reference sequence). The CDR3 runs 15 residues. CDR3 residues: CSASGRGSGNYGYTF. The DNA for the CDR3 is TGCAGTGCTAGTGGCAGAGGGTCGGGGAACTATGGCTACACCTTC.

In this sample, this clone turned up once. The chain has TRBV2 and TRBJ1-2; D remains ambiguous. The V end was cut by 4 bases, the J end by 8 bases, with 17 bases between. The CDR3 contains 14 residues. Per germline, CDR1 SNHLY and CDR2 FYNNEI. The CDR3 loop is CASSVTSPPEGYTF. The CDR3 DNA is TGTGCCAGCAGTGTTACATCACCCCCGGAGGGCTACACCTTC.

The V and J genes are TRBV27 and TRBJ1-6; D may be TRBD1 (5 bases). Looked up from germline, CDR1 is MNHEY and CDR2 is SMNVEV (reference sequence). This CDR3 comprises 14 residues. V was shortened by 4 bases and J by 3 bases, with 7 bases between the two germline ends. CDR3 nucleotides: TGTGCCAGCAGTTGGGGCAGCTATAATTCACCCCTCCACTTT. Amino acids: CASSWGSYNSPLHF.

The CDR3 loop is CASSRVRGGNLRVGYTF. The CDR3 coding sequence is TGCGCCAGCAGCCGAGTACGGGGGGGAAACCTTCGGGTGGGCTACACCTTC. This rearrangement joins TRBV4-3 to TRBJ1-2, with D possibly matching TRBD1 (5 bases). The CDR3 spans 17 residues. The V gene's germline CDR1 is LGHNA and CDR2 YSLEER. Trimming stripped 4 bases from V and 8 bases from J, with 26 bases between.

The J gene is TRBJ1-2, the V gene TRBV19; D gene ambiguous. V lost 3 bases and J 4 bases, leaving 9 bases between the germline ends. The length of the CDR3 is 13 residues. Germline CDR1 LNHDA, CDR2 SQIVND (reference sequence). CDR3 residues: CASSINRSYGYTF. The CDR3 coding sequence is TGTGCCAGTAGTATTAACCGGAGCTATGGCTACACCTTC.

The rearrangement joins TRBV6-1 to TRBJ1-1; D may be TRBD1 (6 bases). The CDR3 spans 13 residues. The V end lost 1 base, the J end lost 11 bases, and 14 bases lay between the germline ends. The V gene's germline CDR1 is MNHNS and CDR2 SASEGT. The CDR3 is CASSEGAGTHAFF. In DNA form, the CDR3 reads TGTGCCAGCAGTGAAGGGGCCGGGACACACGCTTTCTTT.

This clone was seen only a few times. This chain links TRBV7-8 with TRBJ2-7; no reliable D call. The V gene's germline CDR1 is SGHVS and CDR2 FQNEAQ. Trimming stripped 2 bases from V and 0 bases from J, with 20 bases between. This CDR3 region has 18 residues. CDR3 residues: CASSLFPLMWASSYEQYF. The CDR3, as DNA: TGTGCCAGCAGCTTATTCCCGCTAATGTGGGCGTCCTCCTACGAGCAGTACTTC.

The rearrangement uses TRBV6-5 and TRBJ2-2; TRBD1 aligns across 8 bases. Germline V gene sequence: CDR1 MNHEY, CDR2 SVGAGI. The ends lost 6 bases at V and 6 bases at J; junction bases unmatched: 6. This CDR3 contains 14 residues. As DNA, the CDR3 is TGTGCCAGCAGCCGAGACAGGGGCGCCGGGGAGCTGTTTTTT. Protein sequence: CASSRDRGAGELFF.

This clone was detected a few times. V usage is TRBV2 and J usage is TRBJ2-1; D is unresolved. The CDR3 is 12 amino acids. Per germline, CDR1 SNHLY and CDR2 FYNNEI. V lost 2 bases and J lost 10, with 9 bases in between. CDR3 bases: TGTGCCAGCAGTGAACCCCCAGGCGAGCAGTTCTTC. Amino acids: CASSEPPGEQFF.

This clone has more than one count but fewer than ten. This chain uses TRBV6-2 or TRBV6-3 with TRBJ2-2, with no clear D. The CDR3 runs to 13 residues. Germline V gene sequence: CDR1 MNHEY, CDR2 SVGEGT. V lost 6 bases to trimming and J lost 7 bases, with 12 bases between them. This chain's CDR3 is CASSPNGYGELFF. The CDR3 nucleotides read TGTGCCAGCAGCCCTAACGGGTACGGGGAGCTGTTTTTT.

The genes are TRBV11-2 and TRBJ2-5; 11 bases are a match to TRBD2. The J segment lost 5 bases and the V segment lost 0 bases, leaving 5 bases of the junction unmatched. Per germline, CDR1 SGHAT and CDR2 FQNNGV. The CDR3 spans 16 residues. CDR3 region: CASSLDLAGGLETQYF. The CDR3 nucleotides are TGTGCCAGCAGCTTAGATTTAGCGGGGGGGCTTGAGACCCAGTACTTC.

CDR3: CASSYSIPQGNEKLFF. The CDR3 coding sequence is TGTGCCAGCAGTTACTCGATCCCACAGGGTAATGAAAAACTGTTTTTT. The chain joins TRBV6-5 to TRBJ1-4; a possible D gene is TRBD1 (6 bases). The CDR3 covers 16 residues. Germline V gene data show CDR1 as MNHEY and CDR2 as SVGAGI. Trimming took 0 bases from V and 4 from J, leaving 12 bases between them.

V usage is TRBV5-1 and J usage is TRBJ1-6, with TRBD1 as a possible D gene (6 bases). CDR1 is SGHRS, CDR2 YFSETQ, per germline. The CDR3 has 14 amino acids. The germline V and J ends were trimmed by 4 bases and 10 bases, with 15 bases remaining between them. The CDR3 spells CASSVRGWGSPLHF. The CDR3 coding sequence is TGCGCCAGCAGCGTCAGGGGATGGGGGTCACCCCTCCACTTT.

V gene TRBV28 combines with J gene TRBJ1-2; 7 positions agree with TRBD1. CDR1 is MDHEN and CDR2 is SYDVKM in the germline V gene. There are 16 residues in the CDR3. The V gene end was trimmed by 5 bases and the J gene end by 0 bases; junction bases not matched to a gene: 9. CDR3 coding DNA: TGTGCCAGCAGTACGCATCGGACAGGTCCTAACTATGGCTACACCTTC. It encodes CASSTHRTGPNYGYTF.

The gene calls are TRBV19 and TRBJ1-2; no firm D call. There are 14 residues in the CDR3. V was cut by 7 bases and J by 4 bases, with 16 bases left in between. Germline V lookup: CDR1 LNHDA, CDR2 SQIVND (reference sequence). DNA for the CDR3: TGTGCCAGTAATAGCCGGGTCCTAGGCTATGGCTACACCTTC. Residues: CASNSRVLGYGYTF.

V gene TRBV5-1 combines with J gene TRBJ1-1, with D perhaps TRBD1 (6 bases). The CDR3 is 14 amino acids. Germline V gene data show CDR1 as SGHRS and CDR2 as YFSETQ. V lost 4 bases and J 1 base, leaving 11 bases between the germline ends. CDR3 nucleotides: TGCGCCAGCAGCCAACAGGGCGGGAACACTGAAGCTTTCTTT. Translated, it gives CASSQQGGNTEAFF.